This T cell receptor beta chain was captured in a study of OX40 agonist ivuxolimab in advanced cancers. Study information: Ivuxolimab, which patients received intravenously every 2 weeks, was dosed at 0.01 to 10 mg/kg. One hepatocellular carcinoma and two cutaneous melanoma patients partially responded.

Autoimmune disease history or systemic immunosuppression barred patients. Sampled blood was obtained at baseline, cycle 4 day 1, and cycle 7 day 1. V was shortened by 9 bases and J by 6 bases, with 18 bases between the two germline ends. The CDR3 runs to 13 residues. Germline V gene data show CDR1 as SNHLY and CDR2 as FYNNEI. TCRdb's copy holds only in-frame clones and misses some; the assay was immunoSEQ multiplex PCR. Of about 99,000 clones in the sample, 90% to 96% were seen once. This chain joins TRBV2 and TRBJ2-7; D is unresolved. The specimen was CD4+ or CD8+ T cells sorted from blood, collected in a trial of the OX40 agonist ivuxolimab. The sequence was obtained from an adult with an advanced solid tumor such as melanoma, head and neck, liver or kidney cancer. The CDR3 protein is CASQTGPSSEQYF. CDR3 DNA: TGTGCCAGTCAGACGGGCCCCTCAAGCGAGCAGTACTTC.